A single sample is the source of the 27 T cell receptor beta chains below, sequenced in a study of T cells after yellow fever vaccination. In TCRdb, the 5' RACE reads were re-called with MiXCR into one record per CDR3 protein. In the table there are 340,000 or so distinct CDR3 sequences, around 12% of which are singletons. The source material was CD4+ T cells sorted from PBMCs, sampled 15 days after the yellow fever booster vaccination. These receptor sequences come from a man aged 18 to 29 who received the YFV17D yellow fever vaccine.

This clonotype has a handful of counts. The chain recombines TRBV7-3 with TRBJ1-5, with D uncertain. The CDR3 spans 15 residues. Trimming pared 0 bases from V and 0 bases from J, leaving 6 bases between. Germline V gene lookup returns CDR1 SGHTA and CDR2 FQGTGA. In DNA, the CDR3 is TGTGCCAGCAGCTTAACCCAGTATAGCAATCAGCCCCAGCATTTT. Its protein is CASSLTQYSNQPQHF.

V and J are TRBV20-1 and TRBJ2-3, with unresolved D. CDR3 length: 13 amino acids. CDR1 is DFQATT, CDR2 SNEGSKA, per germline (reference sequence). V was pared by 0 bases and J by 2 bases, with 6 bases between. The CDR3 loop reads CSARDESTDTQYF. The CDR3 coding sequence is TGCAGTGCTAGAGACGAGTCCACAGATACGCAGTATTTT.

The chain recombines TRBV7-2 with TRBJ2-5; D gene uncertain. From germline, CDR1 is SGHTA and CDR2 FQGNSA. Trimming cost V 5 bases and J 2 bases, with 15 bases left between them. The CDR3 consists of 15 residues. The chain's CDR3 is CASSPARGRQETQYF. CDR3 in DNA: TGTGCCAGCAGCCCAGCGAGAGGCAGACAAGAGACCCAGTACTTC.

This clonotype was observed many times. The J gene is TRBJ1-5, the V gene TRBV7-9; 8 bases are shared with TRBD1. Trimming removed 4 bases from V and 1 base from J; junction bases left unmatched: 12. CDR1 and CDR2 (germline): SEHNR, FQNEAQ (reference sequence). This CDR3 comprises 18 residues. The CDR3 loop reads CASSSVPRGQRSNQPQHF. The CDR3 DNA is TGTGCCAGCAGCTCTGTCCCCAGGGGGCAACGGAGCAATCAGCCCCAGCATTTT. Looking up the rest from reference TRBV7-9 and TRBJ1-5 gives the full variable domain: DTGVSQNPRHKITKRGQNVTFRCDPISEHNRLYWYRQTLGQGPEFLTYFQNEAQLEKSRLLSDRFSAERPKGSFSTLEIQRTEQGDSAMYLCASSSVPRGQRSNQPQHFGDGTRLSIL.

The chain combines TRBV20-1 with TRBJ1-5; TRBD1 agrees at 7 bases. The CDR3 covers 15 residues. Germline loops: CDR1 DFQATT, CDR2 SNEGSKA (reference sequence). J lost 2 bases, V lost 4 bases, and 8 bases had no gene match. As DNA, the CDR3 is TGCAGTGCTACCGATTACAGGGGAGGCAATCAGCCCCAGCATTTT. It is translated as CSATDYRGGNQPQHF.

V is TRBV7-2 and J is TRBJ1-2; 7 bases fit TRBD1. V lost 4 bases to trimming and J lost 6 bases; unmatched junction nucleotides: 5. Germline-derived CDR1 and CDR2 are SGHTA and FQGNSA. This CDR3 contains 13 residues. As DNA, the CDR3 is TGTGCCAGCAGCTACAGGGGCTACAATGGCTACACCTTC. Translation gives CASSYRGYNGYTF.

This clonotype has only a few counts. The chain recombines TRBV24-1 with TRBJ2-2, with D possibly being TRBD2 (5 bases). Germline CDR1 reads KGHDR; CDR2 reads SFDVKD. The CDR3 has 16 amino acids. With 3 bases removed from V and 3 bases from J, the gap between germline ends came to 13 bases. CDR3 nucleotides: TGTGCCACCAGTGATCCGAGGGAGAGTCACACCGGGGAGCTGTTTTTT. Translation: CATSDPRESHTGELFF.

This sequence joins TRBV7-6 and TRBJ2-3; possible D gene TRBD1, 6 bases. The CDR3 is 14 amino acids. Trimming left V 4 bases short and J 6 bases short, with 14 bases between. The germline gives CDR1 SGHVS, CDR2 FNYEAQ. The CDR3 bases are TGTGCCAGCAGCTCCTCTAGGGGGTTGGATACGCAGTATTTT. Translation: CASSSSRGLDTQYF.

Many counts were recorded for this clonotype. CDR3 DNA sequence: TGCGCCAGCAGCGGATCGGGGGGCCAGATTTCCGGGGAGCTGTTTTTT. It specifies CASSGSGGQISGELFF. The chain has TRBV4-3 and TRBJ2-2, with D maybe TRBD2 (7 bases). CDR3 length: 16 amino acids. CDR1 LGHNA and CDR2 YSLEER come from the germline V gene. The V gene lost 5 bases and the J gene lost 6 bases, with 19 bases spanning the gap.

The rearrangement joins TRBV6-6 to TRBJ2-1, with TRBD2 as a possible D gene (6 bases). Germline V lookup: CDR1 MNHNY, CDR2 SVGAGI (reference sequence). The CDR3 length is 15 residues. The ends were cut back, 5 bases at V and 1 base at J, with 12 bases in the middle. The CDR3 region is CASSAGGISYNEQFF. For the CDR3, the DNA is TGTGCCAGCAGTGCCGGCGGGATTTCCTACAATGAGCAGTTCTTC.

This clonotype was recorded a few times. The chain joins TRBV10-2 to TRBJ2-3, with D perhaps matching TRBD1 (6 bases). The CDR3 runs 15 residues. Trimming pared 4 bases from V and 4 bases from J, leaving 15 bases between. Per germline, CDR1 WSHSY and CDR2 SAAADI. The CDR3 sequence: CASSGQGMGADTQYF. The CDR3 nucleotides are TGCGCCAGCAGTGGTCAGGGGATGGGGGCAGATACGCAGTATTTT.

The chain combines TRBV7-9 with TRBJ2-3; 9 positions agree with TRBD1. Germline CDR1 is SEHNR and CDR2 is FQNEAQ (reference sequence). CDR3 length: 17 amino acids. V lost 0 bases and J lost 4; bases outside the gene matches: 8. The CDR3 coding sequence is TGTGCCAGCAGCTTAGCAACCGGGACAGGGTCCCCAGATACGCAGTATTTT. It specifies CASSLATGTGSPDTQYF.

This clonotype was seen only once. The chain joins TRBV20-1 to TRBJ2-3; D remains ambiguous. The CDR3 spans 10 residues. From germline, CDR1 is DFQATT and CDR2 SNEGSKA (reference sequence). Trimming removed 6 bases at V and 7 bases at J, with 8 bases between. The CDR3 DNA sequence: TGCAGTGCAGTAGTGAATACGCAGTATTTT. Its protein is CSAVVNTQYF.

This clonotype occurred many times. The chain recombines TRBV5-1 with TRBJ1-6; D remains ambiguous. V lost 1 base to trimming and J lost 5 bases, with 13 bases between them. In germline, CDR1 is SGHRS, CDR2 YFSETQ. This CDR3 region has 16 residues. CDR3 bases: TGCGCCAGCAGCTTGTTTGGGCAGCAGGATAATTCACCCCTCCACTTT. Protein: CASSLFGQQDNSPLHF.

The chain has TRBV7-9 and TRBJ2-2; no clear D gene. The germline CDR1 and CDR2 sequences are SEHNR and FQNEAQ (reference sequence). The V gene lost 1 base and the J gene lost 3 bases, with 9 bases spanning the gap. The CDR3 is 15 amino acids. The CDR3 nucleotides are TGTGCCAGCAGCTTAGGTTACGTGGACACCGGGGAGCTGTTTTTT. It encodes CASSLGYVDTGELFF.

As for this clonotype: At one boundary the junction diverges from the germline segment, which might be a read error. The chain combines TRBV12-3 or TRBV12-4 with TRBJ1-2, with TRBD1 identical over 7 bases. This CDR3 is 16 amino acids long. The CDR3 protein is CASSLGGQPVGYGYGF. For the CDR3, the DNA is TGTGCCAGCAGTTTGGGGGGACAGCCCGTTGGCTATGGCTACGGCTTC.

This clonotype turned up a few times. The chain is built from TRBV7-2 and TRBJ1-5; D is unclear. CDR1 SGHTA and CDR2 FQGNSA come from the germline V gene. The CDR3 runs 14 residues. The germline V and J ends were trimmed by 5 bases and 6 bases, with 14 bases remaining between them. The chain's CDR3 is CASSPGVMGQPQHF. The CDR3 region has the DNA TGTGCCAGCAGCCCCGGAGTGATGGGTCAGCCCCAGCATTTT.

This clonotype was counted ten times or more. The CDR3 sequence is CASTLERLDNTDTQYF. CDR3 nucleotide sequence: TGTGCCAGCACCCTTGAGCGTCTGGATAACACAGATACGCAGTATTTT. V is TRBV12-3 or TRBV12-4 and J is TRBJ2-3; unclear D gene. This CDR3 region has 16 residues. V lost 7 bases and J lost 2, with 19 bases in between.

The sample holds a few counts of this clonotype. CDR3 in amino acids: CASSTYRGGRGYEKLFF. In nucleotides, the CDR3 is TGTGCCAGCAGCACTTACCGGGGCGGCAGGGGGTATGAAAAACTGTTTTTT. This chain connects TRBV21-1 to TRBJ1-4; TRBD1, the D gene given by the table, was not confirmed from the DNA. TRBV21-1 counts as a pseudogene. The CDR3 runs 17 residues.

This clonotype was detected only a few times. The genes are TRBV5-4 and TRBJ2-1, with a tentative D call TRBD1 (6 bases). CDR3 length equals 15 residues. V was cut by 0 bases and J by 6 bases, with 13 bases left in between. CDR1 and CDR2 (germline): SGHNT, YYREEE (reference sequence). The CDR3: CASSLGQAFPNEQFF. CDR3 nucleotides: TGTGCCAGCAGCTTGGGACAGGCATTCCCCAATGAGCAGTTCTTC. Full variable domain (outside the CDR3, taken from reference TRBV5-4 and TRBJ2-1): ETGVTQSPTHLIKTRGQQVTLRCSSQSGHNTVSWYQQALGQGPQFIFQYYREEENGRGNFPPRFSGLQFPNYSSELNVNALELDDSALYLCASSLGQAFPNEQFFGPGTRLTVL.

The CDR3 here is CATSDSGYQETQYF. The CDR3 DNA sequence: TGTGCCACCAGTGATTCGGGGTACCAAGAGACCCAGTACTTC. The chain couples TRBV24-1 to TRBJ2-5; D may be TRBD2 (5 bases). Germline CDR1 is KGHDR and CDR2 is SFDVKD. The CDR3 covers 14 residues. The V gene lost 2 bases and the J gene lost 0 bases, with 6 bases spanning the gap.

The chain links TRBV14 to TRBJ1-1; D gene uncertain. Germline CDR1 is SGHDN and CDR2 is FVKESK. The CDR3 is made up of 14 amino acids. Trimming stripped 10 bases from V and 2 bases from J, with 17 bases between. CDR3 amino acids: CATALMVRNTEAFF. CDR3 nucleotide sequence: TGTGCCACCGCGTTAATGGTACGAAACACTGAAGCTTTCTTT. The full variable domain, with the rest looked up from reference TRBV14 and TRBJ1-1, is EAGVTQFPSHSVIEKGQTVTLRCDPISGHDNLYWYRRVMGKEIKFLLHFVKESKQDESGMPNNRFLAERTGGTYSTLKVQPAELEDSGVYFCATALMVRNTEAFFGQGTRLTVV.

This clonotype appeared many times. This chain connects TRBV7-2 to TRBJ1-2, with unresolved D. CDR1 SGHTA and CDR2 FQGNSA come from the germline V gene. Trimming shortened V by 5 bases and J by 1 base, and 8 bases separated the two germline ends. There are 13 residues in the CDR3. CDR3 sequence (DNA): TGTGCCAGCAGCCACACAGTTAACTATGGCTACACCTTC. Its protein product is CASSHTVNYGYTF.

This clonotype has a handful of counts. The V and J genes are TRBV4-2 and TRBJ1-1; 7 bases line up with TRBD1. J gave up 2 bases and V 5 bases, and 17 bases lay outside the gene matches. CDR1 is LGHNA, CDR2 YNFKEQ, per germline. This CDR3 comprises 18 residues. CDR3 sequence (DNA): TGTGCCAGCAGCAAAAGCTTTGCGACCGGGACAGTTAACACTGAAGCTTTCTTT. This codes for CASSKSFATGTVNTEAFF.

This clonotype appeared a few times. The V and J genes are TRBV27 and TRBJ2-3; TRBD1 matches 7 bases. The CDR3 sequence is 13 residues long. Trimming removed 7 bases from V and 1 base from J; junction bases left unmatched: 2. Germline V lookup: CDR1 MNHEY, CDR2 SMNVEV (reference sequence). In DNA form, the CDR3 reads TGTGCCAGCAAAGGGACAGGCACAGATACGCAGTATTTT. Amino acid sequence: CASKGTGTDTQYF.

This clonotype was seen only a few times. J is TRBJ2-3 and V is TRBV7-2, with D perhaps TRBD1 (5 bases). Trimming took 7 bases from V and 9 from J, leaving 17 bases between them. CDR1 SGHTA and CDR2 FQGNSA come from the germline V gene. The length of the CDR3 is 13 residues. This CDR3 is CASILPAGLTQYF. The CDR3 DNA reads TGTGCCAGCATTCTCCCCGCAGGGTTAACGCAGTATTTT.

The chain has TRBV6-5 and TRBJ2-3; 13 bases align to TRBD2. The CDR3 runs 19 residues. The V segment lost 7 bases and the J segment 3 bases; nucleotides outside the gene matches: 16. Germline V lookup: CDR1 MNHEY, CDR2 SVGAGI. Written as DNA, the CDR3 is TGTGCCAGCAAACGAAGTGGACTAGCGGGGGCGAGGCTTACAGATACGCAGTATTTT. Translated, it gives CASKRSGLAGARLTDTQYF.